Listed here are 27 T cell receptor beta chains from one sample, sequenced in a study of PD-L1 blockade in urothelial cancer. Time point denoted: pretreatment peripheral blood. The assay was immunoSEQ multiplex PCR, and TCRdb's table has in-frame clones only and misses some. The data show 35,000 to 40,000 clones, with around 85% seen just once and approximately 16% held by the top ten. The source material was PBMCs, sampled around atezolizumab (anti-PD-L1) treatment. These receptors originate from a man aged 80 or over with urothelial cancer.

This chain links TRBV5-4 with TRBJ1-3; D gene unclear. This CDR3 is built from 15 residues. V was shortened by 0 bases and J by 0 bases, with 7 bases between the two germline ends. Germline V gene lookup returns CDR1 SGHNT and CDR2 YYREEE (reference sequence). DNA of the CDR3: TGTGCCAGCAGCTTGGCCGGGAGCTCTGGAAACACCATATATTTT. It yields the protein CASSLAGSSGNTIYF. Together with reference TRBV5-4 and TRBJ1-3, the CDR3 gives the full variable domain: ETGVTQSPTHLIKTRGQQVTLRCSSQSGHNTVSWYQQALGQGPQFIFQYYREEENGRGNFPPRFSGLQFPNYSSELNVNALELDDSALYLCASSLAGSSGNTIYFGEGSWLTVV.

The V and J genes are TRBV19 and TRBJ2-7; 7 nucleotides line up with TRBD2. The junction had 4 bases not matched to a gene; V was cut back by 7 bases and J by 1 base. CDR3 size: 13 residues. CDR1 LNHDA and CDR2 SQIVND come from the germline V gene (reference sequence). The CDR3 is CASMGGPSYEQYF. The CDR3 DNA is TGTGCCAGTATGGGAGGGCCGTCCTACGAGCAGTACTTC.

This chain joins TRBV4-3 and TRBJ1-2, with TRBD1 identical over 9 bases. The trim removed 4 bases at V and 7 bases at J, leaving 7 bases unmatched. This CDR3 is built from 14 residues. CDR1 is LGHNA, CDR2 YSLEER, per germline. The CDR3 bases are TGCGCCAGCAGCCGTTCCACAGGGGGCGTTGGCTACACCTTC. Its translation is CASSRSTGGVGYTF.

The CDR3 DNA reads TGTGCCAGCAGGCTAACAGGGAACAGCAATCAGCCCCAGCATTTT. It is translated as CASRLTGNSNQPQHF. This chain links TRBV6-5 with TRBJ1-5, with D perhaps matching TRBD1 (6 bases). Germline assignment: CDR1 MNHEY and CDR2 SVGAGI. This CDR3 contains 15 residues. Trimming shortened V by 6 bases and J by 1 base, and 13 bases separated the two germline ends.

The CDR3 reads CASRTGKPNSNQPQHF. The CDR3 nucleotides are TGTGCCAGCAGGACAGGGAAGCCTAATAGCAATCAGCCCCAGCATTTT. The chain uses TRBV21-1 and TRBJ1-5; no check of the table's D call, TRBD1, against the DNA was made. TRBV21-1 is deemed a pseudogene. The CDR3 sequence is 16 residues long.

This chain joins TRBV10-2 and TRBJ2-7; the match to TRBD1 covers 10 bases. The CDR3 contains 13 residues. With V trimmed by 7 bases and J by 3 bases, 3 bases remained unmatched. Germline V gene lookup returns CDR1 WSHSY and CDR2 SAAADI. For the CDR3, the DNA is TGCGCCAGCAAGGGACAGGGGATCTACGAGCAGTACTTC. Protein sequence: CASKGQGIYEQYF.

This chain links TRBV19 with TRBJ1-2, with no clear D. Per germline, CDR1 LNHDA and CDR2 SQIVND (reference sequence). The V and J ends lost 6 bases and 0 bases respectively, with 11 bases between them. The CDR3 is 14 amino acids. Here the CDR3 reads CASSLEATNYGYTF. The CDR3 DNA sequence: TGTGCCAGTAGCTTGGAGGCTACTAACTATGGCTACACCTTC.

The V gene is TRBV2, the J gene TRBJ2-2, with 13 bases aligning to TRBD2. Germline V gene data show CDR1 as SNHLY and CDR2 as FYNNEI. CDR3 length: 16 residues. J gave up 1 base and V 5 bases, and 1 base lay outside the gene matches. In DNA, the CDR3 is TGTGCCAGCAGTAGGACTAGCGGGAGGAACACCGGGGAGCTGTTTTTT. Residues: CASSRTSGRNTGELFF.

The chain combines TRBV7-2 with TRBJ2-7; possible D gene TRBD2, 5 bases. Trimming cost V 5 bases and J 5 bases, with 22 bases left between them. The V gene's germline CDR1 is SGHTA and CDR2 FQGNSA. This CDR3 spans 16 amino acids. CDR3 nucleotides: TGTGCCAGCAGCGAACCCCCGTCGGGGTCCAAGGACGAGCAGTACTTC. This translates into CASSEPPSGSKDEQYF.

This chain connects TRBV28 to TRBJ1-1; D unresolved. V was shortened by 2 bases and J by 6 bases, with 10 bases between the two germline ends. This CDR3 has 13 residues. The germline CDR1 and CDR2 sequences are MDHEN and SYDVKM. The CDR3 DNA is TGTGCCAGCAGTTTAGGGCAGATACCTGAAGCTTTCTTT. This sequence encodes CASSLGQIPEAFF.

The chain joins TRBV19 to TRBJ1-5; no definite D call. Per the germline V gene, CDR1 is LNHDA and CDR2 is SQIVND (reference sequence). Between the trimmed V and J ends, which lost 1 base and 4 bases, there was a span of 17 bases. This CDR3 contains 17 residues. CDR3 residues: CASSIGGWEAFNQPQHF. CDR3 DNA: TGTGCCAGTAGTATAGGAGGTTGGGAGGCCTTTAATCAGCCCCAGCATTTT.

CDR3 DNA: TGTGCCTGGACGCGAGGGTTTGGGGATCAGCCCCAGCATTTT. Translated: CAWTRGFGDQPQHF. The chain employs TRBV30 and TRBJ1-5; D remains ambiguous. Looked up from germline, CDR1 is GTSNPN and CDR2 is SVGIG (reference sequence). The V gene lost 4 bases and the J gene lost 5 bases, with 15 bases spanning the gap. The CDR3 consists of 14 residues.

The V gene is TRBV29-1, the J gene TRBJ2-2; 7 bases line up with TRBD1. Germline lookup yields CDR1 SQVTM and CDR2 ANQGSEA. The CDR3 runs to 15 residues. Trimming cost V 6 bases and J 2 bases; bases outside gene matches: 9. Written as DNA, the CDR3 is TGCAGCGTGGACCAGGGGGTTTCCAACACCGGGGAGCTGTTTTTT. This codes for CSVDQGVSNTGELFF.

V usage is TRBV7-9 and J usage is TRBJ1-2; D call uncertain. V was cut by 0 bases and J by 9 bases, with 14 bases left in between. The germline V gene has CDR1 SEHNR and CDR2 FQNEAQ (reference sequence). This CDR3 spans 14 amino acids. Here the CDR3 reads CASSLAREVHSYTF. CDR3 DNA sequence: TGTGCCAGCAGCTTAGCGCGGGAGGTTCATAGCTACACCTTC.

CDR3 protein: CASSLASGGPLGFQYF. The CDR3, as DNA: TGCGCCAGCAGCTTGGCTAGCGGGGGTCCCCTCGGTTTCCAGTACTTC. The rearrangement joins TRBV5-1 to TRBJ2-5; 10 bases map to TRBD2. Germline assignment: CDR1 SGHRS and CDR2 YFSETQ. Trimming removed 0 bases from V and 10 bases from J; junction bases left unmatched: 12. The CDR3 contains 16 residues.

V and J are TRBV5-1 and TRBJ2-2; 10 positions match TRBD2. CDR1 is SGHRS and CDR2 is YFSETQ in the germline V gene. This CDR3 is 16 amino acids long. Trimming took 4 bases from V and 2 from J; bases not matched to a gene: 5. The CDR3 loop is CASSRTSGANTGELFF. CDR3 nucleotides: TGCGCCAGCAGCCGTACTAGCGGGGCTAACACCGGGGAGCTGTTTTTT.

This clone was observed a few times. The V and J genes are TRBV10-2 and TRBJ1-2; tentative D call: TRBD1 (6 bases). The CDR3 spans 17 residues. The germline V gene encodes CDR1 WSHSY and CDR2 SAAADI. V was shortened by 4 bases and J by 1 base, with 19 bases between the two germline ends. In DNA, the CDR3 is TGCGCCAGCAGTGCCCCCGGGACACTGCTATTTAACTATGGCTACACCTTC. Translated: CASSAPGTLLFNYGYTF.

The CDR3 coding sequence is TGTGCCAGCAGTGTGGGACTAGCGGGAGGGTTGAACACCGGGGAGCTGTTTTTT. This codes for CASSVGLAGGLNTGELFF. The chain is built from TRBV6-1 and TRBJ2-2, with 16 positions matching TRBD2. This CDR3 is built from 18 residues. The V gene end was trimmed by 4 bases and the J gene end by 1 base; junction bases not matched to a gene: 3. CDR1 MNHNS and CDR2 SASEGT come from the germline V gene.

V is TRBV18 and J is TRBJ1-2; 7 bases are a match to TRBD1. The CDR3 covers 14 residues. V shed 6 bases and J 0 bases; nucleotides not matched to a gene: 4. The germline gives CDR1 KGHSH, CDR2 LQKENI. The CDR3: CASSSGTANYGYTF. CDR3 DNA: TGTGCCAGCTCTTCCGGGACAGCTAACTATGGCTACACCTTC.

This chain joins TRBV18 and TRBJ2-2; the match to TRBD2 covers 8 bases. Trimming cost V 6 bases and J 6 bases; bases outside gene matches: 15. Germline lookup yields CDR1 KGHSH and CDR2 LQKENI. This CDR3 comprises 17 residues. For the CDR3, the DNA is TGTGCCAGCTCGAGTCGACCAGCGGGAGCTTCCCCCGGGGAGCTGTTTTTT. As protein: CASSSRPAGASPGELFF.

The CDR3 spells CASSPTSGSTAIQYF. The CDR3 nucleotides are TGTGCCAGCAGCCCCACTAGCGGCTCAACGGCCATTCAGTACTTC. The V and J genes are TRBV5-4 and TRBJ2-4; 8 bases line up with TRBD2. V lost 4 bases and J lost 9; bases outside the gene matches: 12. Germline CDR1 reads SGHNT; CDR2 reads YYREEE (reference sequence). This CDR3 has 15 residues.

This chain uses TRBV19 with TRBJ1-5; D might be TRBD1 (6 bases). CDR3 length: 13 residues. V lost 8 bases, J lost 3 bases, and 11 bases lay in between. Germline V gene sequence: CDR1 LNHDA, CDR2 SQIVND (reference sequence). The CDR3 loop reads CASEGQFNQPQHF. The CDR3 DNA is TGTGCCAGTGAAGGACAGTTCAATCAGCCCCAGCATTTT.

This clone was picked up a small number of times. The V gene is TRBV19, the J gene TRBJ2-7; 12 nucleotides match TRBD2. Losses at the gene ends were 5 bases for V and 5 bases for J; bases not matched to a gene: 10. Germline CDR1 is LNHDA and CDR2 is SQIVND (reference sequence). The CDR3 extends over 16 amino acids. In DNA form, the CDR3 reads TGTGCCAGTAGTGAAACTAGCGGGAGGTCGTTCCACGAGCAGTACTTC. Translation: CASSETSGRSFHEQYF. Looking up the rest from reference TRBV19 and TRBJ2-7 gives the full variable domain: DGGITQSPKYLFRKEGQNVTLSCEQNLNHDAMYWYRQDPGQGLRLIYYSQIVNDFQKGDIAEGYSVSREKKESFPLTVTSAQKNPTAFYLCASSETSGRSFHEQYFGPGTRLTVT.

The genes are TRBV5-1 and TRBJ2-1, with D perhaps TRBD2 (6 bases). V was cut by 0 bases and J by 0 bases, with 13 bases left in between. This CDR3 spans 17 amino acids. From germline, CDR1 is SGHRS and CDR2 YFSETQ. Here the CDR3 reads CASSLGASESSYNEQFF. In DNA form, the CDR3 reads TGCGCCAGCAGCTTGGGTGCTAGCGAGAGCTCCTACAATGAGCAGTTCTTC. The full variable domain, in which reference TRBV5-1 and TRBJ2-1 provide the parts outside the CDR3, is KAGVTQTPRYLIKTRGQQVTLSCSPISGHRSVSWYQQTPGQGLQFLFEYFSETQRNKGNFPGRFSGRQFSNSRSEMNVSTLELGDSALYLCASSLGASESSYNEQFFGPGTRLTVL.

This clone was recorded only once. The CDR3: CASSLDRVGTGELFF. CDR3 bases: TGTGCCAGCAGTTTGGACAGGGTGGGAACCGGGGAGCTGTTTTTT. The V call is TRBV7-2, the J call TRBJ2-2; 8 nucleotides align to TRBD1. The CDR3 sequence is 15 residues long. Germline assignment: CDR1 SGHTA and CDR2 FQGNSA. Trimming took 6 bases from V and 5 from J; bases not matched to a gene: 8.

This clone appeared a few times. This sequence joins TRBV10-3 and TRBJ2-1; 8 bases line up with TRBD2. The trim removed 2 bases at V and 0 bases at J, leaving 9 bases unmatched. In germline, CDR1 is ENHRY, CDR2 SYGVKD. The CDR3 totals 18 residues. CDR3 amino acids: CAISEPPRLASSYNEQFF. The CDR3 DNA is TGTGCCATCAGTGAGCCCCCCCGACTAGCGAGCTCCTACAATGAGCAGTTCTTC.

V usage is TRBV11-2 and J usage is TRBJ2-7, with TRBD1 identical over 8 bases. The V segment lost 5 bases and the J segment 2 bases; nucleotides outside the gene matches: 8. The CDR3 spans 15 residues. Germline V CDR1 and CDR2: SGHAT, FQNNGV. The CDR3 DNA sequence: TGTGCCAGCAGCCGTAGGGCAGGGGGCACCTACGAGCAGTACTTC. This translates into CASSRRAGGTYEQYF.